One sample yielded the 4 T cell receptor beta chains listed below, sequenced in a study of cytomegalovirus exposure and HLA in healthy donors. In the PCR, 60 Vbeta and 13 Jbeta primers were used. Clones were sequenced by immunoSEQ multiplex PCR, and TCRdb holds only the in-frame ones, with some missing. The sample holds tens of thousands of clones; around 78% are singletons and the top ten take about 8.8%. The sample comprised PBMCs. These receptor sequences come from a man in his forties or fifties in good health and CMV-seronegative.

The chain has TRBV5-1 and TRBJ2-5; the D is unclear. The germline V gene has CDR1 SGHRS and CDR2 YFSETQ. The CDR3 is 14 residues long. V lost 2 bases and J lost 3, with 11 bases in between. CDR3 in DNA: TGCGCCAGCAGCTTAGACACTTGGAAAGAGACCCAGTACTTC. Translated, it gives CASSLDTWKETQYF.

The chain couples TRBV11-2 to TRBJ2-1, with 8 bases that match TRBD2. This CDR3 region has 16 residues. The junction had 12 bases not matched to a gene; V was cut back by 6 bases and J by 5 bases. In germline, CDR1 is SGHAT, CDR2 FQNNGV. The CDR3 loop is CASSPAPAGVHNEQFF. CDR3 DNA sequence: TGTGCCAGCAGTCCGGCCCCAGCGGGAGTGCACAATGAGCAGTTCTTC.

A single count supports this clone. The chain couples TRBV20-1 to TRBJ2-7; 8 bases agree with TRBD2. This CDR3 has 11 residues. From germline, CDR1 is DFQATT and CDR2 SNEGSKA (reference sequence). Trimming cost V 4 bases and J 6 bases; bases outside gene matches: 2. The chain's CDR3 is CSAKTSGEQYF. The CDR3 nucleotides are TGCAGTGCTAAAACTAGCGGCGAGCAGTACTTC.

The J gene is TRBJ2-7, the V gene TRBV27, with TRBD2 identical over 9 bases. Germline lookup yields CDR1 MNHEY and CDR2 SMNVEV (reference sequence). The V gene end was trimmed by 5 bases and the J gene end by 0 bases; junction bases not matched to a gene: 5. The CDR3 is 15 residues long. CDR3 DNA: TGTGCCAGCAGTCTCAGCGGGAGGATCTCCTACGAGCAGTACTTC. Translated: CASSLSGRISYEQYF.